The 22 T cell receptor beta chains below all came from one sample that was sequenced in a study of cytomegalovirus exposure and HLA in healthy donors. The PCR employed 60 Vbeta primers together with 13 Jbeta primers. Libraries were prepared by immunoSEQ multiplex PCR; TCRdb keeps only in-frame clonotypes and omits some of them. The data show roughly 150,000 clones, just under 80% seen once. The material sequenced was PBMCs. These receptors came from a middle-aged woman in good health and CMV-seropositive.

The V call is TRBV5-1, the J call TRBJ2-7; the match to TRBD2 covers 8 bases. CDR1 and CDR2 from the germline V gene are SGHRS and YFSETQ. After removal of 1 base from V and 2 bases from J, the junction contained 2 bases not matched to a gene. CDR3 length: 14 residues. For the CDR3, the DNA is TGCGCCAGCAGCTTGATAGCGGGGCCCTACGAGCAGTACTTC. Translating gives CASSLIAGPYEQYF.

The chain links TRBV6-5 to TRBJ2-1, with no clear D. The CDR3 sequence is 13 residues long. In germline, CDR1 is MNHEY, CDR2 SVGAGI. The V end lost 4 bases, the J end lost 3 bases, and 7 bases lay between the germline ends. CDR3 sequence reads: CASSSLFYNEQFF. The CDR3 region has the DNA TGTGCCAGCAGTTCACTGTTCTACAATGAGCAGTTCTTC.

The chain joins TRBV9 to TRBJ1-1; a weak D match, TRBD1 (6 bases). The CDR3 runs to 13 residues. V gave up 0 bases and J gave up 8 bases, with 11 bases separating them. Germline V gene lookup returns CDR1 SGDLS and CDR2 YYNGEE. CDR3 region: CASSVGTGREAFF. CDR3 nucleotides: TGTGCCAGCAGCGTAGGAACAGGGCGGGAAGCTTTCTTT.

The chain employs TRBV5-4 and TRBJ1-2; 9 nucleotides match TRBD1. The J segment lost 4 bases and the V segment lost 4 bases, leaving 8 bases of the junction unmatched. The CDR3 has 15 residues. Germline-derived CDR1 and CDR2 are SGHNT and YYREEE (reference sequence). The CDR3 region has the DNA TGTGCCAGCAGCCTACAGGGGGCGCTTGTCTATGGCTACACCTTC. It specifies CASSLQGALVYGYTF.

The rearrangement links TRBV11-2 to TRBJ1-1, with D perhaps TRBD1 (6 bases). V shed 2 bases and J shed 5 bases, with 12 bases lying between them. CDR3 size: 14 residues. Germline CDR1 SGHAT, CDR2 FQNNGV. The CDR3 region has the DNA TGTGCCAGCAGCTTATCAGGGGCTACGACTGAAGCTTTCTTT. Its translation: CASSLSGATTEAFF.

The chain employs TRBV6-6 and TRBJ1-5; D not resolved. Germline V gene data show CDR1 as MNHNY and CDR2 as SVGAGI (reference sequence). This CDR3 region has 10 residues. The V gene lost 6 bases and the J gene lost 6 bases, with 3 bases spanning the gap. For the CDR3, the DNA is TGTGCCAGCAGCGGTCAGCCCCAGCATTTT. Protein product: CASSGQPQHF.

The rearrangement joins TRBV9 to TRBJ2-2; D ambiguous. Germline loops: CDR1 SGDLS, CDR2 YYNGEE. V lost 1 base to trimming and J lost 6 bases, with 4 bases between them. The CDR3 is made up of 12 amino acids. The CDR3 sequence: CASSVSSGELFF. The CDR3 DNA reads TGTGCCAGCAGCGTATCTTCCGGGGAGCTGTTTTTT.

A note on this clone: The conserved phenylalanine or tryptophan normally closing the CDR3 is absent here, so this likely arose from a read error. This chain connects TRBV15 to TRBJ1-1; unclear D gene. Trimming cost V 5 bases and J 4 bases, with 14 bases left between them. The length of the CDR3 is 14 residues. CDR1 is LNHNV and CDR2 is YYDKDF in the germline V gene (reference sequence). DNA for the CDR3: TGTGCCACCAGCGTCCGGAGGGTTAGCACTGAAGCTTTCCTT. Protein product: CATSVRRVSTEAFL.

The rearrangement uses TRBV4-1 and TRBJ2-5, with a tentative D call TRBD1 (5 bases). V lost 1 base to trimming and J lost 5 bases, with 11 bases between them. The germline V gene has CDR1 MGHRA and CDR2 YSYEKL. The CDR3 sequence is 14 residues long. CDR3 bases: TGCGCCAGCAGCCAAGTATGGGGCGCCGAGACCCAGTACTTC. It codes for CASSQVWGAETQYF.

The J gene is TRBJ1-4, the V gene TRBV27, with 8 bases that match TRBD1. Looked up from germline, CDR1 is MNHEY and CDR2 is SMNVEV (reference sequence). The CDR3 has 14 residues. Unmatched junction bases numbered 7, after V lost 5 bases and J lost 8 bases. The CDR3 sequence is CASSLRGRGEKLFF. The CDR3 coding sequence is TGTGCCAGCAGTCTCAGGGGGCGCGGGGAAAAACTGTTTTTT.

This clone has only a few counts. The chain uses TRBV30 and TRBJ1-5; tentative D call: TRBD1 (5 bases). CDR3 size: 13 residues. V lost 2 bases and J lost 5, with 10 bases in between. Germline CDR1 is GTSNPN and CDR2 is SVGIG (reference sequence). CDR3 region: CAWSPREDQPQHF. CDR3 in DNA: TGTGCCTGGAGTCCCAGGGAAGATCAGCCCCAGCATTTT.

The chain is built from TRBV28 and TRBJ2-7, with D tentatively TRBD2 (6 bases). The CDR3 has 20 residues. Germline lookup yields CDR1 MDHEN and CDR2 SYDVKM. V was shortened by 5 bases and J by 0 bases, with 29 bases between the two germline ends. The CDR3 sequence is CASSGSPGTGGIGSSYEQYF. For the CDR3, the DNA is TGTGCCAGCAGTGGGTCTCCCGGGACCGGGGGTATAGGGAGCTCCTACGAGCAGTACTTC.

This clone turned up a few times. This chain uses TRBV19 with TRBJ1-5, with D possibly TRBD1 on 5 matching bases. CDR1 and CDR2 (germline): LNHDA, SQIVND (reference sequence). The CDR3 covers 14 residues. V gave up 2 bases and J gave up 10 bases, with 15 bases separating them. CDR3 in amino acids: CASSINRQVVPQHF. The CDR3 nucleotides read TGTGCCAGTAGTATAAACAGGCAGGTCGTTCCCCAGCATTTT.

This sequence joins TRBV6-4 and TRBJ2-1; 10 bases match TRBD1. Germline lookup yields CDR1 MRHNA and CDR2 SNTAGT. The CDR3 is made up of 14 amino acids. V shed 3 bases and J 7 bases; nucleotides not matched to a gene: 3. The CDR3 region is CASSDRTGGNEQFF. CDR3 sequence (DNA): TGTGCCAGCAGTGATCGGACAGGGGGTAATGAGCAGTTCTTC.

CDR3 protein: CASSLARGLFNSPLHF. The CDR3 DNA sequence: TGCGCCAGCAGCTTGGCCAGGGGGCTTTTTAATTCACCCCTCCACTTT. The J gene is TRBJ1-6, the V gene TRBV5-1; TRBD1 agrees at 8 bases. There are 16 residues in the CDR3. J was trimmed by 6 bases and V by 0 bases; bases with no gene match: 5. Germline V gene data show CDR1 as SGHRS and CDR2 as YFSETQ.

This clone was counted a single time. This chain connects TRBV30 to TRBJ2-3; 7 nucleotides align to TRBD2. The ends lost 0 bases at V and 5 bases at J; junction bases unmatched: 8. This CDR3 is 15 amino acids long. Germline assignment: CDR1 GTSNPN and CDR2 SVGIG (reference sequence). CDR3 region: CAWSVQAGTVDTQYF. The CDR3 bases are TGTGCCTGGAGTGTACAAGCGGGGACGGTAGATACGCAGTATTTT.

CDR3 protein: CASSLRSRSATNEKLFF. CDR3 in DNA: TGCGCCAGCAGCCTCAGATCTCGCTCTGCAACTAATGAAAAACTGTTTTTT. The J gene is TRBJ1-4, the V gene TRBV4-3; D gene unclear. V was shortened by 4 bases and J by 0 bases, with 15 bases between the two germline ends. Per the germline V gene, CDR1 is LGHNA and CDR2 is YSLEER. The CDR3 is made up of 17 amino acids.

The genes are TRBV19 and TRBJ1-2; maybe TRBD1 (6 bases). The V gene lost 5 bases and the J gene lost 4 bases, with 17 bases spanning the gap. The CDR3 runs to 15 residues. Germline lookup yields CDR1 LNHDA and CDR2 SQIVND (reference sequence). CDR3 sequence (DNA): TGTGCCAGTAGTTCGACCCCACAGGGTGCCTATGGCTACACCTTC. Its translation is CASSSTPQGAYGYTF.

The CDR3 DNA reads as TGCAGTGCTGGCCACAATGAGCAGTTCTTC. This translates into CSAGHNEQFF. The V gene is TRBV20-1, the J gene TRBJ2-1; no clear D. V lost 5 bases to trimming and J lost 5 bases, with 4 bases between them. This CDR3 has 10 amino acids. From germline, CDR1 is DFQATT and CDR2 SNEGSKA (reference sequence).

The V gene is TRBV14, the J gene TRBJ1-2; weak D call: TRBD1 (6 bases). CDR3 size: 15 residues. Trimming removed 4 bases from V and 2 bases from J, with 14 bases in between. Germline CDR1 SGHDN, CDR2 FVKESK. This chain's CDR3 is CASSPLGARNYGYTF. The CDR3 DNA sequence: TGTGCCAGCAGCCCTTTGGGGGCAAGGAACTATGGCTACACCTTC.

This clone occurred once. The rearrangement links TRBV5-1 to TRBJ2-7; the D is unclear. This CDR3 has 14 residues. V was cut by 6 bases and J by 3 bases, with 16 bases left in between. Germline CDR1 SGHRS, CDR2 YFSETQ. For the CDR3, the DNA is TGCGCCAGCACCACCGGTGGGCTCAACTACGAGCAGTACTTC. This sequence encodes CASTTGGLNYEQYF.

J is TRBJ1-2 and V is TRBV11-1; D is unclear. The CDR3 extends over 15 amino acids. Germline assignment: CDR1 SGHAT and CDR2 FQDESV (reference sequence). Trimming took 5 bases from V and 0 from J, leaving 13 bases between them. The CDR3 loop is CASSVDGSANYGYTF. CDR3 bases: TGTGCCAGCAGCGTAGACGGTTCGGCTAACTATGGCTACACCTTC.